One and the same sample provided the 14 T cell receptor beta chains below, sequenced in a study of identical twins (dated by TCRdb to about 2016). The library was prepared using 5' RACE. Instrument on record: Illumina HiSeq 2000. In TCRdb, the public reads were trimmed at Q25 with fastp and aligned with MiXCR, with productive beta chains retained. Records with the same CDR3 protein are collapsed into one entry carrying the most frequent genes and DNA. For this sample there are under 900,000 distinct CDR3 sequences; approximately 13% appear just once. The top ten constitute around 1.6% of the sample. This sample was shared with a second study, whose subject was yellow fever vaccine responses in identical twins.

Sequenced sample: PBMCs. The source of these receptors is a woman between 18 and 29 years old in good health.

There are many counts of this clonotype. The rearrangement joins TRBV7-9 to TRBJ1-2; D is perhaps TRBD1 (5 bases). The germline gives CDR1 SEHNR, CDR2 FQNEAQ (reference sequence). V was shortened by 5 bases and J by 7 bases, with 11 bases between the two germline ends. The CDR3 is made up of 12 amino acids. In nucleotides, the CDR3 is TGTGCCAGCAGCCAGTGGACAAGTGGCTACACCTTC. Translating gives CASSQWTSGYTF.

This clonotype was picked up a small number of times. V is TRBV2 and J is TRBJ2-3, with TRBD1 matching 8 bases. Unmatched junction bases numbered 7, after V lost 9 bases and J lost 2 bases. The CDR3 contains 14 residues. Germline CDR1 SNHLY, CDR2 FYNNEI. For the CDR3, the DNA is TGTGCCAGTAAGGACAGGGACTCCACAGATACGCAGTATTTT. It codes for CASKDRDSTDTQYF. Supplemented by reference TRBV2 and TRBJ2-3, the full variable domain reads EPEVTQTPSHQVTQMGQEVILRCVPISNHLYFYWYRQILGQKVEFLVSFYNNEISEKSEIFDDQFSVERPDGSNFTLKIRSTKLEDSAMYFCASKDRDSTDTQYFGPGTRLTVL.

The chain carries TRBV19 and TRBJ2-3, with 7 bases fitting TRBD2. The CDR3 consists of 16 residues. Germline CDR1 and CDR2: LNHDA and SQIVND (reference sequence). Unmatched junction bases numbered 12, after V lost 5 bases and J lost 4 bases. This CDR3 is CASSFPGTIGSDTQYF. Here the CDR3 DNA reads TGTGCCAGTAGTTTCCCCGGGACTATCGGTTCAGATACGCAGTATTTT.

This clonotype was picked up a small number of times. V gene TRBV10-3 combines with J gene TRBJ1-2; the match to TRBD1 covers 8 bases. The CDR3 is made up of 17 amino acids. Germline lookup yields CDR1 ENHRY and CDR2 SYGVKD. V lost 3 bases and J lost 0; bases outside the gene matches: 9. The CDR3 here is CAISEPTGEKANYGYTF. CDR3 DNA: TGTGCCATCAGTGAACCGACAGGGGAAAAGGCTAACTATGGCTACACCTTC.

The DNA of the CDR3 is TGCAGTGCTAGTTCCCTAGCATACAATGAGCAGTTCTTC. It is translated as CSASSLAYNEQFF. The chain couples TRBV20-1 to TRBJ2-1; possibly TRBD2 for D (5 bases). Germline-derived CDR1 and CDR2 are DFQATT and SNEGSKA (reference sequence). The CDR3 is 13 residues long. V gave up 3 bases and J gave up 4 bases, with 10 bases separating them.

This clonotype was observed a handful of times. The J gene is TRBJ1-1, the V gene TRBV2; the D gene is possibly TRBD1 (5 bases). The CDR3 totals 15 residues. The V end lost 1 base, the J end lost 5 bases, and 14 bases lay between the germline ends. CDR1 is SNHLY, CDR2 FYNNEI, per germline. DNA of the CDR3: TGTGCCAGCAGTGAAGATGGGGGATTCGGGACTGAAGCTTTCTTT. Protein product: CASSEDGGFGTEAFF.

The gene calls are TRBV10-3 and TRBJ2-7; TRBD2 might be the D (6 bases). This CDR3 has 15 amino acids. Germline CDR1 is ENHRY and CDR2 is SYGVKD. Trimming removed 4 bases from V and 2 bases from J, with 15 bases in between. Here the CDR3 DNA reads TGTGCCATCAGTGGGATAGCGGATGGCCCCTACGAGCAGTACTTC. This sequence encodes CAISGIADGPYEQYF.

The chain couples TRBV19 to TRBJ1-1; D not resolved. V was trimmed by 1 base and J by 0 bases, leaving 3 bases between them. Germline CDR1 LNHDA, CDR2 SQIVND (reference sequence). CDR3 length equals 13 residues. The CDR3, as DNA: TGTGCCAGTAGTATAGGCATGAACACTGAAGCTTTCTTT. This codes for CASSIGMNTEAFF.

This clonotype showed up just a few times. The chain joins TRBV12-3 or TRBV12-4 to TRBJ2-7; 7 bases are a match to TRBD2. Trimming removed 7 bases from V and 3 bases from J; junction bases left unmatched: 9. The CDR3 length is 14 residues. The CDR3 sequence is CASISGTTFYEQYF. As DNA, the CDR3 is TGTGCCAGCATTTCCGGGACTACCTTCTACGAGCAGTACTTC.

This chain links TRBV20-1 with TRBJ2-3, with D possibly TRBD2 on 6 matching bases. Germline V gene sequence: CDR1 DFQATT, CDR2 SNEGSKA (reference sequence). This CDR3 contains 17 residues. V was shortened by 4 bases and J by 7 bases, with 27 bases between the two germline ends. The CDR3, as DNA: TGCAGTGCTACCGCCCGACTTAGGGAGGCCGTGTTACATACGCAGTATTTT. This gives the protein CSATARLREAVLHTQYF.

The gene calls are TRBV11-2 and TRBJ2-3; 11 bases match TRBD2. The length of the CDR3 is 16 residues. The trim removed 3 bases at V and 1 base at J, leaving 3 bases unmatched. CDR1 SGHAT and CDR2 FQNNGV come from the germline V gene. Written as DNA, the CDR3 is TGTGCCAGCAGCTTGACTAGCGGGGTACGCACAGATACGCAGTATTTT. It specifies CASSLTSGVRTDTQYF.

This clonotype showed up many times. The V gene is TRBV6-1, the J gene TRBJ2-2, with TRBD1 matching over 7 bases. The CDR3 is made up of 17 amino acids. Germline V lookup: CDR1 MNHNS, CDR2 SASEGT. The junction had 19 bases not matched to a gene; V was cut back by 8 bases and J by 7 bases. As DNA, the CDR3 is TGTGCCAGCCACCTCCATCCCGGGACAGCGAATCGCGGGGAGCTGTTTTTT. This sequence encodes CASHLHPGTANRGELFF.

This clonotype occurred many times. CDR3 in DNA: TGTGCCAGCAGCTGGCCCTCTACAACTAATGAAAAACTGTTTTTT. Its protein is CASSWPSTTNEKLFF. The chain is built from TRBV7-9 and TRBJ1-4, with D hard to call. CDR3 length equals 15 residues. Germline-derived CDR1 and CDR2 are SEHNR and FQNEAQ (reference sequence). V was trimmed by 4 bases and J by 0 bases, leaving 9 bases between them.

This clonotype has a handful of counts. This chain connects TRBV11-3 to TRBJ2-1; D might be TRBD1 (6 bases). Germline loops: CDR1 SGHNT, CDR2 YENEEA. V lost 5 bases to trimming and J lost 7 bases, with 21 bases between them. The CDR3 has 16 residues. The CDR3 coding sequence is TGTGCCAGCAGCCACAGGGCCCCGGGACGCCAAAATGAGCAGTTCTTC. Translating it yields CASSHRAPGRQNEQFF.